This T cell receptor (beta chain) was sequenced in a study of blood T cells in healthy people across ages. This CDR3 spans 13 amino acids. V shed 3 bases, J shed 8 bases, and the junction held 6 bases outside the gene matches. CDR1 and CDR2 (germline): SGHTA, FQGTGA. A J-beta primer mix and a sample-barcoded 5' primer were used in a second PCR of roughly 6 to 11 cycles. TCRdb re-analysed the 5' RACE reads in MiXCR, keeping a single row per CDR3 protein. The sample yields some 940,000 distinct CDR3 sequences, around 29% seen once. This clonotype was seen only a few times. This sample also appeared in a second study, on T cells of mothers and their children.

The chain uses TRBV7-3 and TRBJ1-2; TRBD1 agrees at 7 bases. Material for sequencing was blood. This receptor was taken from a middle-aged woman in good health. CDR3 residues: CASSFGQEGGYTF. CDR3 DNA sequence: TGTGCCAGCAGCTTCGGACAGGAGGGCGGCTACACCTTC.